The 23 T cell receptor beta chains listed next were all sequenced from one sample in a study of blood T cell repertoires in COVID-19. The protocol was immunoSEQ multiplex PCR, while the TCRdb copy is restricted to in-frame clones and leaves out a portion. The data show under 200,000 clones, about 80% seen once. Sequences were obtained from peripheral blood. The receptors derive from a man aged 30-40 years with active or convalescent COVID-19.

The rearrangement joins TRBV7-9 to TRBJ2-2, with TRBD1 as a possible D gene (6 bases). The CDR3 is 14 amino acids. The V gene lost 4 bases and the J gene lost 5 bases, with 11 bases spanning the gap. The germline V gene has CDR1 SEHNR and CDR2 FQNEAQ (reference sequence). The CDR3 protein is CASSSGTPTGELFF. For the CDR3, the DNA is TGTGCCAGCAGCTCCGGGACACCTACCGGGGAGCTGTTTTTT.

V is TRBV7-3 and J is TRBJ1-2, with D perhaps TRBD1 (6 bases). CDR1 SGHTA and CDR2 FQGTGA come from the germline V gene. This CDR3 has 11 residues. V was trimmed by 5 bases and J by 10 bases, leaving 11 bases between them. The DNA for the CDR3 is TGTGCCAGCAGCGCAGGACAGACCTACACCTTC. This gives the protein CASSAGQTYTF. Full variable domain (missing parts from reference TRBV7-3 and TRBJ1-2): GAGVSQTPSNKVTEKGKYVELRCDPISGHTALYWYRQSLGQGPEFLIYFQGTGAADDSGLPNDRFFAVRPEGSVSTLKIQRTERGDSAVYLCASSAGQTYTFGSGTRLTVV.

The chain combines TRBV6-5 with TRBJ1-2, with 8 bases identical to TRBD1. The germline CDR1 and CDR2 sequences are MNHEY and SVGAGI. This CDR3 is built from 15 residues. V gave up 7 bases and J gave up 6 bases; unmatched junction bases: 13. This CDR3 reads CASTDSAGGNHGYTF. CDR3 nucleotide sequence: TGTGCCAGCACCGACTCGGCAGGGGGCAACCATGGCTACACCTTC.

The chain employs TRBV27 and TRBJ2-5, with a weak D call TRBD1 (6 bases). Per germline, CDR1 MNHEY and CDR2 SMNVEV (reference sequence). The CDR3 sequence is 16 residues long. V dropped 6 bases and J dropped 1 base, with 18 bases sitting between them. Here the CDR3 DNA reads TGTGCCAGCAGCTTCCTACGGGACACCCGCCAAGAGACCCAGTACTTC. Its protein product is CASSFLRDTRQETQYF.

The V and J genes are TRBV25-1 and TRBJ1-3; D perhaps matches TRBD1 (5 bases). This CDR3 spans 13 amino acids. V was shortened by 7 bases and J by 2 bases, with 9 bases between the two germline ends. CDR1 and CDR2 from the germline V gene are MGHDK and SYGVNS. The CDR3 sequence: CASTQGTGNTIYF. In nucleotides, the CDR3 is TGTGCCAGCACCCAGGGCACTGGAAACACCATATATTTT.

This clone has only one observation. The J gene is TRBJ2-1, the V gene TRBV29-1, with TRBD2 identical over 7 bases. The CDR3 is 13 amino acids. The J segment lost 5 bases and the V segment lost 4 bases, leaving 5 bases of the junction unmatched. Looked up from germline, CDR1 is SQVTM and CDR2 is ANQGSEA. This CDR3 is CSVGLATDNEQFF. CDR3 DNA sequence: TGCAGCGTTGGACTAGCTACGGACAATGAGCAGTTCTTC.

The rearrangement uses TRBV5-1 and TRBJ2-6; the D is unclear. CDR1 and CDR2 from the germline V gene are SGHRS and YFSETQ. V lost 0 bases, J lost 0 bases, and 7 bases lay in between. The CDR3 has 16 residues. The CDR3 is CASSLASVSGANVLTF. The CDR3, as DNA: TGCGCCAGCAGCTTGGCCTCCGTCTCTGGGGCCAACGTCCTGACTTTC.

This clone was seen only once. The chain carries TRBV30 and TRBJ2-7; 8 positions agree with TRBD2. Germline assignment: CDR1 GTSNPN and CDR2 SVGIG (reference sequence). The length of the CDR3 is 12 residues. The V gene end was trimmed by 3 bases and the J gene end by 9 bases; junction bases not matched to a gene: 7. CDR3 in amino acids: CAWSSLAGWQYF. The DNA for the CDR3 is TGTGCCTGGAGCTCGCTAGCGGGTTGGCAGTACTTC.

The rearrangement links TRBV20-1 to TRBJ1-5; TRBD1 aligns across 8 bases. Germline lookup yields CDR1 DFQATT and CDR2 SNEGSKA (reference sequence). The V gene end was trimmed by 3 bases and the J gene end by 6 bases; junction bases not matched to a gene: 7. The CDR3 is 14 residues long. The DNA of the CDR3 is TGCAGTGCTAGTAACCCACAGGGGGGTCAGCCCCAGCATTTT. Its protein product is CSASNPQGGQPQHF.

The chain employs TRBV10-3 and TRBJ2-3, with 9 positions matching TRBD2. Germline V CDR1 and CDR2: ENHRY, SYGVKD. Trimming at V came to 3 bases and at J to 2 bases, leaving 6 bases not matched to a gene. This CDR3 region has 16 residues. The CDR3 is CAISERLAGVTDTQYF. CDR3 DNA: TGTGCCATCAGTGAAAGGTTAGCGGGGGTCACAGATACGCAGTATTTT.

The chain joins TRBV6-1 to TRBJ2-3; D perhaps matches TRBD2 (7 bases). Germline V gives CDR1 MNHNS, CDR2 SASEGT. There are 15 residues in the CDR3. The V end was cut by 0 bases, the J end by 11 bases, with 18 bases between. The CDR3 reads CASSEAGGAQGKQYF. The CDR3 DNA is TGTGCCAGCAGTGAAGCGGGGGGGGCCCAGGGCAAGCAGTATTTT.

The rearrangement uses TRBV30 and TRBJ2-4; the match to TRBD2 covers 16 bases. In germline, CDR1 is GTSNPN, CDR2 SVGIG (reference sequence). This CDR3 has 16 amino acids. With 3 bases clipped from V and 8 bases from J, the junction kept 7 bases outside the gene matches. The CDR3 sequence: CAWSGTSGGAVDIQYF. Here the CDR3 DNA reads TGTGCCTGGAGCGGGACTAGCGGGGGGGCCGTGGACATTCAGTACTTC.

This clone has just one count. J is TRBJ2-7 and V is TRBV27, with D perhaps TRBD1 (6 bases). The CDR3 loop spans 12 amino acids. V lost 5 bases and J lost 5, with 10 bases in between. Germline-derived CDR1 and CDR2 are MNHEY and SMNVEV (reference sequence). DNA for the CDR3: TGTGCCAGCAGTCTAGGGGGTCACGAGCAGTACTTC. Protein sequence: CASSLGGHEQYF.

The rearrangement uses TRBV27 and TRBJ2-3; TRBD2 aligns across 13 bases. The CDR3 totals 15 residues. The germline CDR1 and CDR2 sequences are MNHEY and SMNVEV (reference sequence). Trimming at V came to 6 bases and at J to 8 bases, leaving 8 bases not matched to a gene. In nucleotides, the CDR3 is TGTGCCAGCAGGGACACTAGCGGGAGGGCCGGTACGCAGTATTTT. Translated, it gives CASRDTSGRAGTQYF.

This clone was found once. The chain has TRBV7-2 and TRBJ2-7, with 8 nucleotides matching TRBD1. Germline V gene data show CDR1 as SGHTA and CDR2 as FQGNSA. The CDR3 runs to 17 residues. Trimming removed 0 bases from V and 2 bases from J; junction bases left unmatched: 9. The CDR3 DNA follows: TGTGCCAGCAGCTTAGCGTTGGGAGGACAGGGTACCTACGAGCAGTACTTC. Its protein product is CASSLALGGQGTYEQYF.

The genes are TRBV10-1 and TRBJ1-1; 7 positions agree with TRBD1. Germline V gene data show CDR1 as WNHNN and CDR2 as SYGVQD (reference sequence). The V gene end was trimmed by 6 bases and the J gene end by 4 bases; junction bases not matched to a gene: 8. The CDR3 covers 14 residues. The CDR3 DNA is TGCGCCAGCAGCGGGTCGACAGGGACCACTGAAGCTTTCTTT. Translation gives CASSGSTGTTEAFF.

V gene TRBV6-4 combines with J gene TRBJ2-2; 7 bases align to TRBD1. The CDR3 has 15 residues. Trimming cost V 2 bases and J 3 bases; bases outside gene matches: 3. The germline gives CDR1 MRHNA, CDR2 SNTAGT. The CDR3 loop reads CASSDRGLDTGELFF. The CDR3, as DNA: TGTGCCAGCAGTGACAGGGGGCTGGACACCGGGGAGCTGTTTTTT.

As DNA, the CDR3 is TGTGCCAGCAGCGTCGACAGGGGGGGACCAGAAGAGACCCAGTACTTC. It is translated as CASSVDRGGPEETQYF. The rearrangement uses TRBV5-4 and TRBJ2-5; TRBD1 matches 9 bases. There are 16 residues in the CDR3. The germline CDR1 and CDR2 sequences are SGHNT and YYREEE (reference sequence). V shed 4 bases, J shed 3 bases, and the junction held 10 bases outside the gene matches.

This clone has just one count. The gene calls are TRBV3-1 (or the pseudogene TRBV3-2) and TRBJ1-2; 9 bases agree with TRBD1. Germline V gene sequence: CDR1 LGHDT, CDR2 YNNKEL (reference sequence). The trim removed 4 bases at V and 3 bases at J, leaving 6 bases unmatched. The CDR3 runs to 15 residues. CDR3 sequence (DNA): TGTGCCAGCAGCCCCCGGACAGGGGCGGACTATGGCTACACCTTC. Its protein product is CASSPRTGADYGYTF.

This chain uses TRBV7-2 with TRBJ1-2, with D unresolved. Trimming shortened V by 7 bases and J by 7 bases, and 25 bases separated the two germline ends. Germline CDR1 and CDR2: SGHTA and FQGNSA. The CDR3 loop spans 16 amino acids. The CDR3 nucleotides read TGTGCCAGCACGTCCGGGGAGTTCAACCCTAAGGGTGGCTACACCTTC. This encodes CASTSGEFNPKGGYTF. Full variable domain (rest looked up from reference TRBV7-2 and TRBJ1-2): GAGVSQSPSNKVTEKGKDVELRCDPISGHTALYWYRQSLGQGLEFLIYFQGNSAPDKSGLPSDRFSAERTGGSVSTLTIQRTQQEDSAVYLCASTSGEFNPKGGYTFGSGTRLTVV.

This clone was recorded once. CDR3 in amino acids: CARSLARVENIQYF. The DNA for the CDR3 is TGTGCCAGAAGCTTGGCGAGGGTGGAAAACATTCAGTACTTC. V and J are TRBV5-3 and TRBJ2-4, with D possibly matching TRBD2 (5 bases). TRBV5-3 is an open reading frame whose function is uncertain. The CDR3 covers 14 residues. V gave up 0 bases and J gave up 5 bases, with 9 bases separating them.

This chain uses TRBV15 with TRBJ1-5; D is ambiguous. V gave up 9 bases and J gave up 0 bases, with 12 bases separating them. This CDR3 contains 14 residues. The germline CDR1 and CDR2 sequences are LNHNV and YYDKDF (reference sequence). CDR3 loop: CATEQRYSNQPQHF. CDR3 DNA sequence: TGTGCCACAGAACAGAGATATAGCAATCAGCCCCAGCATTTT. The variable domain in full, with the rest retrieved from reference TRBV15 and TRBJ1-5, is DAMVIQNPRYQVTQFGKPVTLSCSQTLNHNVMYWYQQKSSQAPKLLFHYYDKDFNNEADTPDNFQSRRPNTSFCFLDIRSPGLGDTAMYLCATEQRYSNQPQHFGDGTRLSIL.

The chain has TRBV19 and TRBJ1-1; no clear D gene. V lost 3 bases and J lost 2, with 10 bases in between. Germline CDR1 LNHDA, CDR2 SQIVND (reference sequence). The CDR3 extends over 14 amino acids. The CDR3 nucleotides read TGTGCCAGTAGTATGGGAGGGTTTAACACTGAAGCTTTCTTT. Amino acids: CASSMGGFNTEAFF.